These 24 T cell receptor beta chains share one sample of origin, sequenced in a study of vaccination effects on CD4 cells after COVID-19. Before sequencing, viral peptide pools were used by the ViraFEST assay to expand antigen-specific CD4+ T cells. CD4+ T cell isolation took place after approximately 11 days of culture. Vaccine recipients lacked prior SARS-CoV-2 infection and had negative nucleocapsid antibodies. Their target antigens are unknown. The data were produced by immunoSEQ multiplex PCR, yet TCRdb's version contains in-frame clones alone and is incomplete. Of 24,000 or so clones in the sample, 73% were seen once. Sequenced material: CD4+ T cells from PBMCs cultured with SARS-CoV-2 spike peptides, taken before COVID-19 vaccination. The receptors here all came from a human donor who received a COVID-19 vaccine.

This chain joins TRBV9 and TRBJ1-1; 8 positions agree with TRBD1. This CDR3 is 15 amino acids long. V was clipped by 4 bases and J by 4 bases; unmatched bases: 9. Germline V gives CDR1 SGDLS, CDR2 YYNGEE. CDR3 sequence reads: CASSRQGIGSTEAFF. In nucleotides, the CDR3 is TGTGCCAGCAGCCGACAGGGGATTGGTAGCACTGAAGCTTTCTTT.

The gene calls are TRBV5-4 and TRBJ2-1; 12 bases map to TRBD2. This CDR3 contains 15 residues. After removal of 3 bases from V and 7 bases from J, the junction contained 5 bases not matched to a gene. CDR1 and CDR2 from the germline V gene are SGHNT and YYREEE (reference sequence). The CDR3 spells CASSSALAGGNEQFF. The DNA of the CDR3 is TGTGCCAGCAGCTCAGCACTAGCGGGGGGTAATGAGCAGTTCTTC.

The CDR3 DNA is TGTGCCATCAGTGATAAGGGGACGGATGAAAAACTGTTTTTT. Translating it yields CAISDKGTDEKLFF. The chain combines TRBV10-3 with TRBJ1-4; weak D call: TRBD1 (5 bases). The germline V gene encodes CDR1 ENHRY and CDR2 SYGVKD. Trimming removed 3 bases at V and 6 bases at J, with 11 bases between. There are 14 residues in the CDR3.

A note on this clone: Other DNA sequences of this sample code for an identical CDR3. The chain links TRBV2 to TRBJ2-3; D unresolved. The CDR3 has 11 residues. The germline V gene encodes CDR1 SNHLY and CDR2 FYNNEI. Trimming took off 3 bases at V and 5 bases at J, with 3 bases between the two ends. The CDR3, as DNA: TGTGCCAGCAGTGAGCGAGATACGCAGTATTTT. Encoded protein: CASSERDTQYF.

This clone appeared a few times. The chain joins TRBV19 to TRBJ2-7; the D gene is possibly TRBD2 (6 bases). This CDR3 contains 15 residues. V lost 6 bases and J lost 0, with 15 bases in between. Germline-derived CDR1 and CDR2 are LNHDA and SQIVND (reference sequence). CDR3 nucleotide sequence: TGTGCCAGTAGCAGCGCCGGGGGAAACTCCTACGAGCAGTACTTC. Residues: CASSSAGGNSYEQYF.

A remark on this clone: The junction shows a germline mismatch at one end, possibly a read error. The same CDR3 can be traced to other DNA sequences in this sample. The V gene is TRBV2, the J gene TRBJ1-5, with unresolved D. The germline V gene has CDR1 SNHLY and CDR2 FYNNEI. CDR3 length: 13 residues. The DNA of the CDR3 is TGTGCCAGCAGATTTTATAGCAATCAACCCCAGCATTTT. The encoded protein is CASRFYSNQPQHF.

The genes are TRBV6-1 and TRBJ2-5; D possibly corresponds to TRBD1 (6 bases). V was pared by 6 bases and J by 5 bases, with 16 bases between. The CDR3 is 14 residues long. Germline CDR1 and CDR2: MNHNS and SASEGT. CDR3 nucleotides: TGTGCCAGCAGACCCCGACAGGCTGGGGAGACCCAGTACTTC. It yields the protein CASRPRQAGETQYF.

CDR3 nucleotide sequence: TGCGCCAGCAGCTCGATGGGACTAGCGGGAGGGGGCCAAGAGACCCAGTACTTC. It specifies CASSSMGLAGGGQETQYF. The chain carries TRBV4-1 and TRBJ2-5; TRBD2 matches at 16 bases. The germline gives CDR1 MGHRA, CDR2 YSYEKL. With V trimmed by 5 bases and J by 1 base, 7 bases remained unmatched. The CDR3 runs to 18 residues.

V is TRBV19 and J is TRBJ2-1, with 9 bases aligning to TRBD1. The CDR3 consists of 14 residues. Germline loops: CDR1 LNHDA, CDR2 SQIVND (reference sequence). With V trimmed by 11 bases and J by 7 bases, 12 bases remained unmatched. Written as DNA, the CDR3 is TGTGCCTCAACCGGGACAGGGAAGGGGAATGAGCAGTTCTTC. This translates into CASTGTGKGNEQFF. The variable domain in full, completed from reference TRBV19 and TRBJ2-1, reads DGGITQSPKYLFRKEGQNVTLSCEQNLNHDAMYWYRQDPGQGLRLIYYSQIVNDFQKGDIAEGYSVSREKKESFPLTVTSAQKNPTAFYLCASTGTGKGNEQFFGPGTRLTVL.

The chain uses TRBV7-2 and TRBJ1-2; 8 positions match TRBD1. V lost 4 bases to trimming and J lost 8 bases; unmatched junction nucleotides: 12. CDR3 length equals 15 residues. Germline V lookup: CDR1 SGHTA, CDR2 FQGNSA. The CDR3 DNA is TGTGCCAGCAGCTCGTCCTTGACAGGGGCCTCCGGCTACACCTTC. This gives the protein CASSSSLTGASGYTF.

J is TRBJ1-5 and V is TRBV18, with D hard to call. Trimming took 6 bases from V and 2 from J, leaving 11 bases between them. The CDR3 spans 14 residues. The germline gives CDR1 KGHSH, CDR2 LQKENI. The DNA of the CDR3 is TGTGCCAGCTCGGCGGACGGAGGCAATCAGCCCCAGCATTTT. Its translation: CASSADGGNQPQHF.

The chain couples TRBV3-1 (or the pseudogene TRBV3-2) to TRBJ2-7; 9 nucleotides align to TRBD2. CDR3 size: 13 residues. The germline CDR1 and CDR2 sequences are LGHDT and YNNKEL (reference sequence). J was trimmed by 4 bases and V by 6 bases; bases with no gene match: 4. As DNA, the CDR3 is TGTGCCAGCAGTCTAGCGGGGCTATACGAGCAGTACTTC. It translates to CASSLAGLYEQYF.

The J gene is TRBJ1-1, the V gene TRBV6-5; D not resolved. Germline V CDR1 and CDR2: MNHEY, SVGAGI. This CDR3 has 15 residues. V gave up 2 bases and J gave up 1 base, with 11 bases separating them. The CDR3 bases are TGTGCCAGCAGTTACGGGCCAGTAGCGAACACTGAAGCTTTCTTT. Protein: CASSYGPVANTEAFF.

The J gene is TRBJ2-1, the V gene TRBV5-1; TRBD2 matches at 7 bases. CDR3 size: 13 residues. After removal of 1 base from V and 13 bases from J, the junction contained 8 bases not matched to a gene. Per germline, CDR1 SGHRS and CDR2 YFSETQ. The CDR3 loop reads CASSLKGGRGQFF. CDR3 bases: TGCGCCAGCAGCTTGAAGGGAGGGAGGGGACAGTTCTTC.

The CDR3 reads CASSLGQGAIYEQFF. The CDR3 coding sequence is TGCGCCAGCAGCCTAGGGCAGGGGGCGATCTATGAGCAGTTCTTC. The rearrangement uses TRBV4-1 and TRBJ2-1; 8 bases line up with TRBD1. Germline lookup yields CDR1 MGHRA and CDR2 YSYEKL. Losses at the gene ends were 4 bases for V and 8 bases for J; bases not matched to a gene: 10. The CDR3 is 15 amino acids.

The gene calls are TRBV30 and TRBJ2-1, with unresolved D. The length of the CDR3 is 15 residues. The germline CDR1 and CDR2 sequences are GTSNPN and SVGIG (reference sequence). Between the trimmed V and J ends, which lost 2 bases and 0 bases, there was a span of 11 bases. The CDR3 nucleotides read TGTGCCTGGAGTTCAGGCATGAGCTCCTACAATGAGCAGTTCTTC. It is translated as CAWSSGMSSYNEQFF.

As regards this clone: Its ends do not fully match the called genes, so a read error is possible. The chain has TRBV13 and TRBJ2-3; 10 nucleotides align to TRBD2. The CDR3 spans 12 residues. Germline values: CDR1 PRHDT, CDR2 FYEKMQ (reference sequence). The CDR3 DNA sequence: TGTGCCAGCAGCCTGCTAGCGGGAGTCCCGGATTTT. Its protein product is CASSLLAGVPDF.

V gene TRBV6-5 combines with J gene TRBJ2-7, with 9 bases matching TRBD1. With V trimmed by 7 bases and J by 3 bases, 10 bases remained unmatched. From germline, CDR1 is MNHEY and CDR2 SVGAGI. This CDR3 region has 15 residues. CDR3 DNA sequence: TGTGCCAGCACCGACCGACAGGGGGGAATCTACGAGCAGTACTTC. Amino acid sequence: CASTDRQGGIYEQYF.

This chain links TRBV6-5 with TRBJ1-4, with D perhaps matching TRBD1 (5 bases). The CDR3 spans 14 residues. Trimming left V 5 bases short and J 8 bases short, with 15 bases between. Germline assignment: CDR1 MNHEY and CDR2 SVGAGI. As DNA, the CDR3 is TGTGCCAGCAGTCCCGAGAGGGGTGGAGAAAAACTGTTTTTT. Protein product: CASSPERGGEKLFF.

This chain links TRBV29-1 with TRBJ2-3, with 10 bases aligning to TRBD1. The V gene's germline CDR1 is SQVTM and CDR2 ANQGSEA. This CDR3 spans 14 amino acids. V lost 3 bases to trimming and J lost 4 bases; unmatched junction nucleotides: 4. The chain's CDR3 is CSVETGGRSDTQYF. The CDR3 DNA reads as TGCAGCGTTGAGACAGGGGGCCGATCAGATACGCAGTATTTT.

V is TRBV6-5 and J is TRBJ1-2, with TRBD1 matching over 8 bases. Unmatched junction bases numbered 7, after V lost 6 bases and J lost 1 base. Germline CDR1 MNHEY, CDR2 SVGAGI. The CDR3 has 15 amino acids. Here the CDR3 reads CASRPQGAHNYGYTF. The DNA for the CDR3 is TGTGCCAGCAGACCCCAGGGGGCCCATAACTATGGCTACACCTTC.

The chain combines TRBV19 with TRBJ1-1; D gene uncertain. The CDR3 length is 14 residues. V was trimmed by 7 bases and J by 8 bases, leaving 20 bases between them. Germline V gives CDR1 LNHDA, CDR2 SQIVND (reference sequence). CDR3 coding DNA: TGTGCCAGTACCCCTATGACTCGGGCTGGAGAAGCTTTCTTT. As protein: CASTPMTRAGEAFF. The full variable domain, completed using reference TRBV19 and TRBJ1-1, is DGGITQSPKYLFRKEGQNVTLSCEQNLNHDAMYWYRQDPGQGLRLIYYSQIVNDFQKGDIAEGYSVSREKKESFPLTVTSAQKNPTAFYLCASTPMTRAGEAFFGQGTRLTVV.

The chain recombines TRBV11-2 with TRBJ2-1, with D perhaps being TRBD1 or TRBD2 (6 bases each). Trimming removed 2 bases at V and 0 bases at J, with 11 bases between. CDR3 length equals 16 residues. The V gene's germline CDR1 is SGHAT and CDR2 FQNNGV. The CDR3 DNA follows: TGTGCCAGCAGCTTAAGGGGGGATAGCTCCTACAATGAGCAGTTCTTC. Residues: CASSLRGDSSYNEQFF.

The rearrangement joins TRBV5-4 to TRBJ1-1, with 7 positions matching TRBD1. The V gene's germline CDR1 is SGHNT and CDR2 YYREEE (reference sequence). The CDR3 extends over 14 amino acids. Trimming at V came to 5 bases and at J to 1 base, leaving 5 bases not matched to a gene. The CDR3 DNA is TGTGCCAGCAGGCTTGGGACAGCGAACACTGAAGCTTTCTTT. Translating gives CASRLGTANTEAFF.